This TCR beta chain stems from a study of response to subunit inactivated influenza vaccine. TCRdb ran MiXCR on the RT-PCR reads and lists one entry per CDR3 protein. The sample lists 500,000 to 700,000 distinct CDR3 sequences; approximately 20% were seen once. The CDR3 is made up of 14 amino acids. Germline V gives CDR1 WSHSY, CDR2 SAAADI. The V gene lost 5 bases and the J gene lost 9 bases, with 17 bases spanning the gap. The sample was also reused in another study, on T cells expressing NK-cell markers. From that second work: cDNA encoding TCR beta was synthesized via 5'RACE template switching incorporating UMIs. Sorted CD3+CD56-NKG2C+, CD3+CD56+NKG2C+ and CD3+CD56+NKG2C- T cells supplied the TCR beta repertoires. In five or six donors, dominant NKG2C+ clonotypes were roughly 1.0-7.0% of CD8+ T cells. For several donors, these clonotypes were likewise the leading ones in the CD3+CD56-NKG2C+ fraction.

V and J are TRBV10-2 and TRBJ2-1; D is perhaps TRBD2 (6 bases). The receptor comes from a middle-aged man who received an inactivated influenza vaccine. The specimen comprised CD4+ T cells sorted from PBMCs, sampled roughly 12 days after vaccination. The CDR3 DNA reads TGCGCCAGCAGTACAGAGACTAGTACTTCTGAGCAGTTCTTC. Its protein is CASSTETSTSEQFF.